Shown below are 19 T cell receptor beta chains from a single sample sequenced in a study of T-cell memory formation after mild COVID-19. TCRdb used MiXCR to reprocess the 5' RACE reads, holding one entry per CDR3 protein. Among over 40,000 distinct CDR3 sequences listed, 12% were seen once. The sample consisted of PBMCs or a T cell subset sorted from them (not recorded which). These TCRs come from a man aged 18 to 30 who had mild COVID-19 (a few samples of this study predate the infection). Cell type and time point are not known.

The chain combines TRBV15 with TRBJ2-5; perhaps TRBD1 as D (7 bases). Germline values: CDR1 LNHNV, CDR2 YYDKDF (reference sequence). There are 15 residues in the CDR3. Trimming shortened V by 0 bases and J by 7 bases, and 15 bases separated the two germline ends. CDR3 in DNA: TGTGCCACCAGCAGAGATGGGAGGCAGGGGGGGACCCAGTACTTC. It translates to CATSRDGRQGGTQYF. The full variable domain, rest sourced from reference TRBV15 and TRBJ2-5, is DAMVIQNPRYQVTQFGKPVTLSCSQTLNHNVMYWYQQKSSQAPKLLFHYYDKDFNNEADTPDNFQSRRPNTSFCFLDIRSPGLGDTAMYLCATSRDGRQGGTQYFGPGTRLLVL.

The CDR3 loop is CASSLWAGGPISNEQFF. CDR3 nucleotide sequence: TGTGCCAGCAGTTTATGGGCGGGGGGGCCAATTTCCAATGAGCAGTTCTTC. The chain links TRBV27 to TRBJ2-1, with TRBD2 matching over 9 bases. CDR1 is MNHEY and CDR2 is SMNVEV in the germline V gene (reference sequence). After removal of 1 base from V and 6 bases from J, the junction contained 10 bases not matched to a gene. The CDR3 covers 17 residues.

The V gene is TRBV4-2, the J gene TRBJ1-2, with no clear D. CDR1 and CDR2 (germline): LGHNA, YNFKEQ. This CDR3 is 14 amino acids long. V was pared by 0 bases and J by 8 bases, with 13 bases between. CDR3 sequence: CASSQDWSSGGYTF. The CDR3 nucleotides are TGTGCCAGCAGCCAAGATTGGAGCAGTGGGGGCTACACCTTC.

This chain links TRBV12-3 or TRBV12-4 with TRBJ1-1; no definite D call. The CDR3 is made up of 14 amino acids. V lost 4 bases to trimming and J lost 1 base, with 10 bases between them. The CDR3 sequence is CASSSADSNTEAFF. The CDR3 DNA sequence: TGTGCCAGCAGTTCAGCAGATTCGAACACTGAAGCTTTCTTT.

The rearrangement uses TRBV11-2 and TRBJ1-5; D is possibly TRBD1 (6 bases). Trimming pared 5 bases from V and 7 bases from J, leaving 12 bases between. The CDR3 has 13 residues. Looked up from germline, CDR1 is SGHAT and CDR2 is FQNNGV. DNA of the CDR3: TGTGCCAGCAGCCCGGACAGTACCCAGCCCCAGCATTTT. As protein: CASSPDSTQPQHF.

The sample holds a few counts of this clonotype. The chain is built from TRBV5-1 and TRBJ2-2; 8 nucleotides line up with TRBD1. V lost 3 bases, J lost 7 bases, and 5 bases stayed unmatched. Germline V lookup: CDR1 SGHRS, CDR2 YFSETQ. The CDR3 covers 14 residues. The CDR3, as DNA: TGCGCCAGCAGCTATGACAGGGGCGACGGGGAGCTGTTTTTT. Translating gives CASSYDRGDGELFF.

This clonotype was seen ten or more times. The chain joins TRBV29-1 to TRBJ1-1; tentative D call: TRBD1 (5 bases). Per the germline V gene, CDR1 is SQVTM and CDR2 is ANQGSEA. Trimming removed 1 base at V and 1 base at J, with 7 bases between. CDR3 size: 13 residues. Here the CDR3 reads CSVEGGQNTEAFF. The CDR3 coding sequence is TGCAGCGTTGAAGGGGGCCAGAACACTGAAGCTTTCTTT.

This chain connects TRBV6-1 to TRBJ2-5, with TRBD2 matching 8 bases. This CDR3 has 15 amino acids. Germline lookup yields CDR1 MNHNS and CDR2 SASEGT. After removal of 2 bases from V and 1 base from J, the junction contained 3 bases not matched to a gene. The DNA of the CDR3 is TGTGCCAGCAGTGAATCCGCGGGGGGCCAAGAGACCCAGTACTTC. Its translation is CASSESAGGQETQYF.

The sample holds a few counts of this clonotype. V usage is TRBV12-3 or TRBV12-4 and J usage is TRBJ2-2; no reliable D call. V was clipped by 2 bases and J by 4 bases, with 8 bases between them. CDR3 length: 14 residues. CDR3 loop: CASSLNSRTGELFF. CDR3 in DNA: TGTGCCAGCAGTTTAAACAGCCGCACCGGGGAGCTGTTTTTT.

This clonotype was found a few times. V usage is TRBV20-1 and J usage is TRBJ1-1; TRBD1 might be the D (5 bases). This CDR3 is 11 amino acids long. With 2 bases removed from V and 11 bases from J, the gap between germline ends came to 12 bases. Germline-derived CDR1 and CDR2 are DFQATT and SNEGSKA (reference sequence). CDR3 region: CSARRQGKAFF. The CDR3 DNA sequence: TGCAGTGCTAGAAGGCAGGGAAAGGCTTTCTTT.

Many counts were recorded for this clonotype. The rearrangement joins TRBV29-1 to TRBJ2-1; TRBD2 agrees at 9 bases. Germline CDR1 SQVTM, CDR2 ANQGSEA. The CDR3 length is 13 residues. Trimming at V came to 6 bases and at J to 6 bases, leaving 6 bases not matched to a gene. The CDR3 DNA reads as TGCAGCGTCCTCCCGGGACTAGCCAATGAGCAGTTCTTC. The encoded protein is CSVLPGLANEQFF.

A few counts support this clonotype. J is TRBJ2-3 and V is TRBV20-1; tentatively, D is TRBD2 (7 bases). Trimming took 5 bases from V and 3 from J, leaving 15 bases between them. Per germline, CDR1 DFQATT and CDR2 SNEGSKA (reference sequence). The CDR3 is 14 amino acids. CDR3: CSAFPGGGTDTQYF. The CDR3 DNA reads as TGCAGTGCTTTTCCGGGGGGCGGTACAGATACGCAGTATTTT.

The chain combines TRBV30 with TRBJ1-1, with D maybe TRBD1 (6 bases). The ends were cut back, 2 bases at V and 7 bases at J, with 14 bases in the middle. The CDR3 is made up of 13 amino acids. From germline, CDR1 is GTSNPN and CDR2 SVGIG (reference sequence). CDR3 nucleotide sequence: TGTGCCTGGAGTTTGGAGGGGGTGAGTGAAGCTTTCTTT. Translated, it gives CAWSLEGVSEAFF.

This clonotype occurred a few times. The chain joins TRBV4-2 to TRBJ1-5, with D maybe TRBD1 (6 bases). Per the germline V gene, CDR1 is LGHNA and CDR2 is YNFKEQ. The CDR3 has 16 amino acids. Trimming took 0 bases from V and 7 from J, leaving 16 bases between them. The CDR3 loop is CASSQDASQGRQPQHF. The CDR3 DNA reads as TGTGCCAGCAGCCAAGATGCCTCACAGGGACGCCAGCCCCAGCATTTT.

This sequence joins TRBV6-5 and TRBJ1-1, with unresolved D. V lost 2 bases and J lost 2, with 6 bases in between. From germline, CDR1 is MNHEY and CDR2 SVGAGI. This CDR3 is 13 amino acids long. CDR3 coding DNA: TGTGCCAGCAGTTACAGGACTAACACTGAAGCTTTCTTT. Amino acids: CASSYRTNTEAFF.

This clonotype was counted a few times. The genes are TRBV2 and TRBJ2-1; the D gene is possibly TRBD1 (6 bases). The germline CDR1 and CDR2 sequences are SNHLY and FYNNEI. Trimming took off 6 bases at V and 8 bases at J, with 17 bases between the two ends. The CDR3 extends over 14 amino acids. CDR3 residues: CASSARQGKDEQFF. The DNA of the CDR3 is TGTGCCAGCAGCGCCCGCCAGGGGAAGGATGAGCAGTTCTTC. The whole variable domain, remainder taken from reference TRBV2 and TRBJ2-1, is EPEVTQTPSHQVTQMGQEVILRCVPISNHLYFYWYRQILGQKVEFLVSFYNNEISEKSEIFDDQFSVERPDGSNFTLKIRSTKLEDSAMYFCASSARQGKDEQFFGPGTRLTVL.

The rearrangement links TRBV7-3 to TRBJ1-1, with D tentatively TRBD1 (6 bases). Germline values: CDR1 SGHTA, CDR2 FQGTGA. Trimming shortened V by 5 bases and J by 1 base, and 17 bases separated the two germline ends. The CDR3 is made up of 16 amino acids. CDR3 region: CASSPSVDSKNTEAFF. The DNA of the CDR3 is TGTGCCAGCAGCCCCAGTGTGGACAGTAAGAACACTGAAGCTTTCTTT. The entire variable domain, with the rest obtained from reference TRBV7-3 and TRBJ1-1, is as follows: GAGVSQTPSNKVTEKGKYVELRCDPISGHTALYWYRQSLGQGPEFLIYFQGTGAADDSGLPNDRFFAVRPEGSVSTLKIQRTERGDSAVYLCASSPSVDSKNTEAFFGQGTRLTVV.

This clonotype was counted at least ten times. The chain recombines TRBV5-1 with TRBJ2-2; 7 nucleotides agree with TRBD2. The V and J ends lost 6 bases and 4 bases, in that order; junction bases with no gene match: 9. Germline lookup yields CDR1 SGHRS and CDR2 YFSETQ. The CDR3 length is 15 residues. CDR3 nucleotides: TGCGCCAGCAACGTCGGGGGGACTGGCACCGGGGAGCTGTTTTTT. Translated: CASNVGGTGTGELFF.

This clonotype has a handful of counts. This chain connects TRBV4-3 to TRBJ2-3; 8 bases agree with TRBD1. This CDR3 spans 14 amino acids. Germline-derived CDR1 and CDR2 are LGHNA and YSLEER. V dropped 4 bases and J dropped 4; count of bases not matched to a gene: 4. The CDR3 DNA is TGCGCCAGCAGCCGACAGGGGAACGCAGATACGCAGTATTTT. This codes for CASSRQGNADTQYF.